One T cell receptor (beta chain) is described in this entry. TCRdb keeps only in-frame clones here, not all; method: immunoSEQ multiplex PCR. The table lists approximately 300,000 clones, roughly 84% of them singletons. The data were obtained in a study of Ad26.COV2.S vaccination and SARS-CoV-2 variants. Treatment reported: 19 received Ad26.COV2.S at low or high dose, single or two shots; roughly five received placebo; per-sample allocation not given. Following the first vaccine or placebo injection, samples were taken on day 63. V dropped 6 bases and J dropped 0 bases, with 12 bases sitting between them. CDR1 SNHLY and CDR2 FYNNEI come from the germline V gene. The CDR3 runs to 15 residues.

This TCR came from a person aged 18 to 65 who received the Ad26.COV2.S COVID-19 vaccine or a placebo. The input for sequencing was peripheral blood, taken in a trial of Ad26.COV2.S vaccine versus placebo. The V gene is TRBV2, the J gene TRBJ1-5; TRBD1 is a possible D gene (6 bases). Here the CDR3 reads CASRQGQFSNQPQHF. The DNA of the CDR3 is TGTGCCAGCAGGCAGGGACAATTTAGCAATCAGCCCCAGCATTTT.